Below, 30 T cell receptor beta chains from the same sample are listed, as sequenced in a study of vaccination effects on CD4 cells after COVID-19. Scientists isolated CD4+ T cells after an approximately 9-day culture period ended. Each participant was given two doses of one vaccine (BNT162b2 or mRNA-1273). Method: immunoSEQ multiplex PCR; TCRdb's copy keeps in-frame clones and lacks some. The sample lists 45,000 or so clones, around 70% occurring once. Antigen specificity for these receptors is unknown. The sample consisted of CD4+ T cells from PBMCs cultured without peptide, taken after COVID-19 vaccination. The receptors were sampled from a human donor who received a COVID-19 vaccine.

The V call is TRBV24-1, the J call TRBJ2-1; D perhaps matches TRBD2 (6 bases). The CDR3 covers 15 residues. The V and J ends lost 6 bases and 4 bases respectively, with 15 bases between them. Germline lookup yields CDR1 KGHDR and CDR2 SFDVKD. The CDR3 loop reads CATSRSGYDYNEQFF. Here the CDR3 DNA reads TGTGCCACCAGTAGGAGCGGGTATGATTACAATGAGCAGTTCTTC.

The chain is built from TRBV18 and TRBJ1-5; unclear D gene. V lost 3 bases and J lost 4, with 13 bases in between. The CDR3 spans 15 residues. Germline V gives CDR1 KGHSH, CDR2 LQKENI. The chain's CDR3 is CASSPPGRGNQPQHF. CDR3 bases: TGTGCCAGCTCACCCCCGGGGAGAGGGAATCAGCCCCAGCATTTT.

The V call is TRBV24-1, the J call TRBJ2-1; the match to TRBD2 covers 10 bases. Germline V gene sequence: CDR1 KGHDR, CDR2 SFDVKD. Trimming at V came to 5 bases and at J to 7 bases, leaving 7 bases not matched to a gene. The CDR3 sequence is 15 residues long. CDR3 amino acids: CATSAGASGGNEQFF. Here the CDR3 DNA reads TGTGCCACCAGTGCGGGGGCTAGCGGGGGAAATGAGCAGTTCTTC.

The chain joins TRBV6-5 to TRBJ2-7, with D tentatively TRBD2 (6 bases). CDR1 and CDR2 from the germline V gene are MNHEY and SVGAGI. The CDR3 extends over 13 amino acids. Trimming left V 8 bases short and J 3 bases short, with 14 bases between. The CDR3 DNA is TGTGCCAGCTCAGGAGGGGAACTCTACGAGCAGTACTTC. Translated: CASSGGELYEQYF.

The genes are TRBV7-2 and TRBJ2-7; a weak D match, TRBD2 (5 bases). CDR3 length: 14 amino acids. The V gene lost 1 base and the J gene lost 2 bases, with 9 bases spanning the gap. From germline, CDR1 is SGHTA and CDR2 FQGNSA. The CDR3 bases are TGTGCCAGCAGCTTAGATCCCGGGGCCTACGAGCAGTACTTC. Translated: CASSLDPGAYEQYF.

This clone has a handful of counts. The V gene is TRBV10-2, the J gene TRBJ1-6; D gene ambiguous. The CDR3 has 13 residues. Looked up from germline, CDR1 is WSHSY and CDR2 is SAAADI. The germline V and J ends were trimmed by 2 bases and 7 bases, with 6 bases remaining between them. The CDR3 nucleotides read TGCGCCAGCAGTGAGAACAGAAATTCACCCCTCCACTTT. Its protein is CASSENRNSPLHF.

The chain recombines TRBV7-7 with TRBJ2-1; D may be TRBD1 or TRBD2 (5 bases each). The V end was cut by 6 bases, the J end by 4 bases, with 16 bases between. The CDR3 loop spans 15 amino acids. The germline gives CDR1 SSHAT, CDR2 FNYEAQ (reference sequence). The CDR3 bases are TGTGCCAGCAGGTCGCGGAGCGAGGGGTACAATGAGCAGTTCTTC. This gives the protein CASRSRSEGYNEQFF. Using reference TRBV7-7 and TRBJ2-1 for the parts outside the CDR3, the full variable domain is GAGVSQSPRYKVTKRGQDVTLRCDPISSHATLYWYQQALGQGPEFLTYFNYEAQPDKSGLPSDRFSAERPEGSISTLTIQRTEQRDSAMYRCASRSRSEGYNEQFFGPGTRLTVL.

The chain combines TRBV4-1 with TRBJ2-7, with D perhaps matching TRBD2 (6 bases). Germline assignment: CDR1 MGHRA and CDR2 YSYEKL. V lost 2 bases and J 3 bases, leaving 14 bases between the germline ends. The CDR3 loop spans 15 amino acids. Here the CDR3 reads CASSQTLGGIYEQYF. In DNA, the CDR3 is TGCGCCAGCAGCCAAACTTTGGGGGGAATCTACGAGCAGTACTTC.

In its sample, this clone was seen a few times. The V gene is TRBV5-1, the J gene TRBJ2-5; D is perhaps TRBD2 (6 bases). Germline CDR1 is SGHRS and CDR2 is YFSETQ. The CDR3 is 15 residues long. Trimming left V 2 bases short and J 0 bases short, with 11 bases between. CDR3 residues: CASSFVGRNQETQYF. DNA of the CDR3: TGCGCCAGCAGCTTTGTCGGGAGAAACCAAGAGACCCAGTACTTC.

The rearrangement uses TRBV6-5 and TRBJ1-1, with D possibly TRBD1 on 6 matching bases. The CDR3 spans 14 residues. CDR1 and CDR2 from the germline V gene are MNHEY and SVGAGI. V was shortened by 6 bases and J by 3 bases, with 14 bases between the two germline ends. In DNA form, the CDR3 reads TGTGCCAGCAGGAGAGGGGGGAGAGACACTGAAGCTTTCTTT. It specifies CASRRGGRDTEAFF.

V gene TRBV7-9 combines with J gene TRBJ1-5; 9 positions agree with TRBD1. After removal of 1 base from V and 5 bases from J, the junction contained 0 bases not matched to a gene. This CDR3 comprises 14 residues. Germline V gene sequence: CDR1 SEHNR, CDR2 FQNEAQ (reference sequence). The CDR3 reads CASSLGTGDQPQHF. The CDR3 nucleotides are TGTGCCAGCAGCTTAGGGACAGGGGATCAGCCCCAGCATTTT.

The V and J genes are TRBV27 and TRBJ1-6; D is undetermined. Trimming left V 8 bases short and J 7 bases short, with 12 bases between. The CDR3 is made up of 13 amino acids. Germline assignment: CDR1 MNHEY and CDR2 SMNVEV (reference sequence). CDR3 bases: TGTGCCAGCGGAGAAAGGCGGAATTCACCCCTCCACTTT. It encodes CASGERRNSPLHF.

The J gene is TRBJ1-6, the V gene TRBV18; D gene ambiguous. Germline assignment: CDR1 KGHSH and CDR2 LQKENI. There are 13 residues in the CDR3. The V end was cut by 3 bases, the J end by 10 bases, with 10 bases between. The CDR3 region has the DNA TGTGCCAGCTCACCGGCAGACGACTCACCCCTCCACTTT. This encodes CASSPADDSPLHF. Combining the CDR3 with reference TRBV18 and TRBJ1-6 gives the whole variable domain NAGVMQNPRHLVRRRGQEARLRCSPMKGHSHVYWYRQLPEEGLKFMVYLQKENIIDESGMPKERFSAEFPKEGPSILRIQQVVRGDSAAYFCASSPADDSPLHFGNGTRLTVT.

The V and J genes are TRBV9 and TRBJ1-2, with D unclear. Trimming took 0 bases from V and 0 from J, leaving 9 bases between them. Germline CDR1 reads SGDLS; CDR2 reads YYNGEE. CDR3 length: 15 amino acids. The CDR3 nucleotides read TGTGCCAGCAGCGTAGGGCTGGCCACTAACTATGGCTACACCTTC. The encoded protein is CASSVGLATNYGYTF.

The J gene is TRBJ1-4, the V gene TRBV5-1; 7 bases agree with TRBD1. Germline trimming cut 0 bases from V and 0 bases from J; bases unmatched to any gene: 2. CDR1 SGHRS and CDR2 YFSETQ come from the germline V gene. This CDR3 comprises 16 residues. The CDR3 reads CASSLGQGATNEKLFF. The CDR3 DNA reads as TGCGCCAGCAGCTTGGGGCAGGGGGCAACTAATGAAAAACTGTTTTTT.

The chain carries TRBV6-5 and TRBJ2-5; D is possibly TRBD2 (5 bases). Looked up from germline, CDR1 is MNHEY and CDR2 is SVGAGI. Trimming took off 0 bases at V and 5 bases at J, with 13 bases between the two ends. CDR3 length: 15 residues. The CDR3 nucleotides read TGTGCCAGCAGTTACTCGTTTAGCACTAGGGAGACCCAGTACTTC. Its translation is CASSYSFSTRETQYF.

CDR3 DNA sequence: TGTGCCAGCAGTGGGGACAGGAACACTGAAGCTTTCTTT. Translation: CASSGDRNTEAFF. V is TRBV2 and J is TRBJ1-1; 7 positions agree with TRBD1. J was trimmed by 1 base and V by 4 bases; bases with no gene match: 0. The germline V gene has CDR1 SNHLY and CDR2 FYNNEI. This CDR3 is 13 amino acids long.

The rearrangement uses TRBV3-1 (or the pseudogene TRBV3-2) and TRBJ2-1; D is ambiguous. The V end lost 0 bases, the J end lost 3 bases, and 6 bases lay between the germline ends. The length of the CDR3 is 14 residues. In germline, CDR1 is LGHDT, CDR2 YNNKEL (reference sequence). The CDR3 region is CASSQDKGYNEQFF. CDR3 DNA: TGTGCCAGCAGCCAAGATAAGGGCTACAATGAGCAGTTCTTC.

V is TRBV5-5 and J is TRBJ2-2; the D gene is possibly TRBD1 (6 bases). CDR1 and CDR2 from the germline V gene are SGHKS and YYEKEE (reference sequence). This CDR3 is built from 14 residues. Trimming cost V 0 bases and J 7 bases, with 10 bases left between them. The DNA for the CDR3 is TGTGCCAGCAGCTTGGAACCAGGGGTCGGGGAGCTGTTTTTT. The encoded protein is CASSLEPGVGELFF.

The chain joins TRBV18 to TRBJ1-1; D unresolved. The CDR3 totals 13 residues. Trimming stripped 6 bases from V and 3 bases from J, with 11 bases between. CDR1 and CDR2 from the germline V gene are KGHSH and LQKENI. The CDR3 DNA sequence: TGTGCCAGCTCTTCCGAATGGGACACTGAAGCTTTCTTT. This encodes CASSSEWDTEAFF.

The chain has TRBV5-1 and TRBJ1-3; D not certain. Germline CDR1 reads SGHRS; CDR2 reads YFSETQ. The V end was cut by 4 bases, the J end by 1 base, with 12 bases between. The CDR3 covers 15 residues. The CDR3: CASSPLGFSGNTIYF. The CDR3 region has the DNA TGCGCCAGCAGCCCACTTGGATTTTCTGGAAACACCATATATTTT. Filled out from reference TRBV5-1 and TRBJ1-3, the complete variable domain reads KAGVTQTPRYLIKTRGQQVTLSCSPISGHRSVSWYQQTPGQGLQFLFEYFSETQRNKGNFPGRFSGRQFSNSRSEMNVSTLELGDSALYLCASSPLGFSGNTIYFGEGSWLTVV.

The chain carries TRBV5-1 and TRBJ2-7; D is uncertain. Trimming took 4 bases from V and 4 from J, leaving 12 bases between them. Germline loops: CDR1 SGHRS, CDR2 YFSETQ. CDR3 length: 13 residues. DNA of the CDR3: TGCGCCAGCAGCCCAGGACGCTTATACGAGCAGTACTTC. This sequence encodes CASSPGRLYEQYF.

The CDR3 region is CATSRDGASYEQYF. DNA for the CDR3: TGTGCCACCAGCAGAGATGGAGCTTCCTACGAGCAGTACTTC. V gene TRBV15 combines with J gene TRBJ2-7; D remains unclear. The CDR3 length is 14 residues. The V end lost 0 bases, the J end lost 1 base, and 7 bases lay between the germline ends. The V gene's germline CDR1 is LNHNV and CDR2 YYDKDF (reference sequence).

The chain recombines TRBV12-3 or TRBV12-4 with TRBJ2-2; the D is unclear. V was trimmed by 3 bases and J by 3 bases, leaving 2 bases between them. The CDR3 is made up of 12 amino acids. The CDR3 DNA is TGTGCCAGCAGTTTTTACACCGGGGAGCTGTTTTTT. This gives the protein CASSFYTGELFF.

The V call is TRBV10-2, the J call TRBJ1-5, with 7 bases matching TRBD1. With V trimmed by 6 bases and J by 6 bases, 11 bases remained unmatched. CDR3 length equals 15 residues. Germline V gives CDR1 WSHSY, CDR2 SAAADI. CDR3 region: CASRETGPSSQPQHF. Here the CDR3 DNA reads TGCGCCAGCAGAGAGACAGGGCCGTCGAGTCAGCCCCAGCATTTT.

The chain couples TRBV18 to TRBJ1-3; unclear D gene. V was trimmed by 2 bases and J by 0 bases, leaving 11 bases between them. The CDR3 length is 16 residues. The germline gives CDR1 KGHSH, CDR2 LQKENI. DNA of the CDR3: TGTGCCAGCTCACCAAAAACAGTGGGCTCTGGAAACACCATATATTTT. Residues: CASSPKTVGSGNTIYF.

This clone has more than one count but fewer than ten. The chain is built from TRBV15 and TRBJ1-2; 8 bases are shared with TRBD1. CDR1 LNHNV and CDR2 YYDKDF come from the germline V gene (reference sequence). J was trimmed by 8 bases and V by 5 bases; bases with no gene match: 7. There are 13 residues in the CDR3. This chain's CDR3 is CATSSGQGGGYTF. CDR3 nucleotide sequence: TGTGCCACCAGCTCCGGACAGGGCGGAGGCTACACCTTC.

The table lists this clone with a few counts. The chain combines TRBV2 with TRBJ2-1, with D perhaps given as TRBD1 or TRBD2 (5 bases each). This CDR3 comprises 15 residues. Trimming pared 7 bases from V and 6 bases from J, leaving 19 bases between. Germline V gene sequence: CDR1 SNHLY, CDR2 FYNNEI. This CDR3 is CASKRRQGPTNEQFF. CDR3 DNA sequence: TGTGCCAGCAAGAGACGGCAGGGACCCACCAATGAGCAGTTCTTC.

This clone was counted a few times. V and J are TRBV5-8 and TRBJ2-2; possibly TRBD2 for D (5 bases). From germline, CDR1 is SGHTS and CDR2 YDEGEE. This CDR3 region has 16 residues. Deletions cut 4 bases from V and 3 bases from J, with 16 bases between. CDR3 in DNA: TGTGCCAGCAGCGGAGAATATGGACTCTACACCGGGGAGCTGTTTTTT. Translated: CASSGEYGLYTGELFF. The full variable domain, rest sourced from reference TRBV5-8 and TRBJ2-2, is EAGVTQSPTHLIKTRGQQATLRCSPISGHTSVYWYQQALGLGLQFLLWYDEGEERNRGNFPPRFSGRQFPNYSSELNVNALELEDSALYLCASSGEYGLYTGELFFGEGSRLTVL.

CDR3 DNA sequence: TGCGCCAGCAGACCCACACTGCGCTCCTACAATGAGCAGTTCTTC. This encodes CASRPTLRSYNEQFF. The genes are TRBV5-1 and TRBJ2-1, with D uncertain. Trimming cost V 5 bases and J 0 bases, with 12 bases left between them. CDR3 length: 15 residues. The germline V gene has CDR1 SGHRS and CDR2 YFSETQ.